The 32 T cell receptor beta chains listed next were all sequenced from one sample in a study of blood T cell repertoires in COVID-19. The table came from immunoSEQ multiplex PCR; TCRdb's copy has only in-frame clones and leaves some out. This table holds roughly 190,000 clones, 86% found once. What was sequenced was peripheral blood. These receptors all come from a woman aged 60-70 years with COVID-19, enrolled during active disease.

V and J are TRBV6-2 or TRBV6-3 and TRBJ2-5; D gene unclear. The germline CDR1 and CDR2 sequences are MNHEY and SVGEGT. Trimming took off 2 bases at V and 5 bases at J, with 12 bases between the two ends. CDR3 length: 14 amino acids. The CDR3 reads CASSYAGAGETQYF. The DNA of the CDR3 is TGTGCCAGCAGTTACGCCGGAGCCGGGGAGACCCAGTACTTC.

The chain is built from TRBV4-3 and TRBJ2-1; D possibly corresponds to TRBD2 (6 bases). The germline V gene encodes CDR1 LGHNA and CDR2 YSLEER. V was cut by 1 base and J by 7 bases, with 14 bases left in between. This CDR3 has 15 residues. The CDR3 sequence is CASSQVASALNEQFF. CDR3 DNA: TGCGCCAGCAGCCAAGTCGCTAGCGCATTAAATGAGCAGTTCTTC.

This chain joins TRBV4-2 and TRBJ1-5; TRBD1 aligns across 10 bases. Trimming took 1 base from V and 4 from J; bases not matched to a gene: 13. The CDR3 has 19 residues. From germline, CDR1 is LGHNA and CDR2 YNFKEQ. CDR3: CASSQVGTGAGMGNQPQHF. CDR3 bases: TGTGCCAGCAGCCAAGTGGGGACAGGGGCAGGCATGGGGAATCAGCCCCAGCATTTT.

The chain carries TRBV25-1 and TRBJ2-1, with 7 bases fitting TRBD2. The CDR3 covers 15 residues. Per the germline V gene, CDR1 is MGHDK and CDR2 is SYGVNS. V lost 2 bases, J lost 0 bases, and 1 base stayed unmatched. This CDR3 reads CASSETSVSYNEQFF. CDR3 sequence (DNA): TGTGCCAGCAGTGAAACTAGCGTCTCCTACAATGAGCAGTTCTTC.

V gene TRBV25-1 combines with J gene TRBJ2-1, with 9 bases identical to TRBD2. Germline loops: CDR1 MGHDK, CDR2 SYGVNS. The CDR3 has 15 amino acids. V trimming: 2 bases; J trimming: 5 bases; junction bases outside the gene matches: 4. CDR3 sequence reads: CASSEGGRVHNEQFF. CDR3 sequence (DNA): TGTGCCAGCAGTGAAGGCGGGAGGGTACACAATGAGCAGTTCTTC.

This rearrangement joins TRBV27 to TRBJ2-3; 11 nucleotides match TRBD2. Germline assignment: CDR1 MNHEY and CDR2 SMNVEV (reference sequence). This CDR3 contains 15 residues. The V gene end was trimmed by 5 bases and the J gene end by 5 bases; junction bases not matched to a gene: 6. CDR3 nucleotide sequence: TGTGCCAGCAGTCCACTAGCGGGAGTGGGAGATACGCAGTATTTT. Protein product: CASSPLAGVGDTQYF.

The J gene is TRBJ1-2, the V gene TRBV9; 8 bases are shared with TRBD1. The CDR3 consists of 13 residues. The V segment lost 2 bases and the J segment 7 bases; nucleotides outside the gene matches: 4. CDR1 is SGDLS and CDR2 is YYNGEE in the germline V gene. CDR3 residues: CASSVGTGFGYTF. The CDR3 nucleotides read TGTGCCAGCAGCGTCGGGACAGGCTTTGGCTACACCTTC.

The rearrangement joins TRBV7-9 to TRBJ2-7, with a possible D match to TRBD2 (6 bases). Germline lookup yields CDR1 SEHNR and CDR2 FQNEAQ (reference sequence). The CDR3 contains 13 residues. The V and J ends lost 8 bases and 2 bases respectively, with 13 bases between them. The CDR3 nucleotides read TGTGCCAGCGGCGGAGGGATCCCCTACGAGCAGTACTTC. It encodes CASGGGIPYEQYF.

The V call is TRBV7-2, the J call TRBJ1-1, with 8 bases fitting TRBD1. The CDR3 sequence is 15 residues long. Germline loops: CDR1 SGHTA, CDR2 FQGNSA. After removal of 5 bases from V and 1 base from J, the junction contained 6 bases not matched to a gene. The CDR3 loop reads CASSVQGARNTEAFF. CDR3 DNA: TGTGCCAGCAGCGTTCAGGGGGCGAGGAACACTGAAGCTTTCTTT. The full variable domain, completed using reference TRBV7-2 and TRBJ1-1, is GAGVSQSPSNKVTEKGKDVELRCDPISGHTALYWYRQSLGQGLEFLIYFQGNSAPDKSGLPSDRFSAERTGGSVSTLTIQRTQQEDSAVYLCASSVQGARNTEAFFGQGTRLTVV.

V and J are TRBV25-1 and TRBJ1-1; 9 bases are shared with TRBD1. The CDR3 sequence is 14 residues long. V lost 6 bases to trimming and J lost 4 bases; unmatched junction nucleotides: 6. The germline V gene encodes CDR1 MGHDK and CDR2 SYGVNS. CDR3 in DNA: TGTGCCAGCAGAAGGACAGGGGTATCCACTGAAGCTTTCTTT. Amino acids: CASRRTGVSTEAFF.

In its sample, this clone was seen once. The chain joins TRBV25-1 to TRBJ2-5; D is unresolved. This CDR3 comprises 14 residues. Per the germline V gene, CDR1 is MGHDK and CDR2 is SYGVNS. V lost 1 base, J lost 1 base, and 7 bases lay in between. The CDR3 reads CASSESGRQETQYF. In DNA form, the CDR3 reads TGTGCCAGCAGTGAATCAGGCCGCCAAGAGACCCAGTACTTC.

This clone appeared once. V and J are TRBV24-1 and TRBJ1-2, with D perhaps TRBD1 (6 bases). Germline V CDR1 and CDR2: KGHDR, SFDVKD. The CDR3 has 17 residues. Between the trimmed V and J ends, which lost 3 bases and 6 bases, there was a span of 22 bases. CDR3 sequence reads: CATSDTRTVRPPDGYTF. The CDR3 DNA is TGTGCCACCAGTGATACTCGGACAGTTAGGCCACCTGATGGCTACACCTTC.

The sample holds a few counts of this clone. The CDR3 protein is CASSLRQGGEGYTF. Here the CDR3 DNA reads TGTGCCAGCAGTCTTCGACAGGGCGGGGAGGGCTACACCTTC. This rearrangement joins TRBV27 to TRBJ1-2; 7 bases line up with TRBD1. The CDR3 is made up of 14 amino acids. Germline-derived CDR1 and CDR2 are MNHEY and SMNVEV (reference sequence). J gave up 8 bases and V 5 bases, and 11 bases lay outside the gene matches.

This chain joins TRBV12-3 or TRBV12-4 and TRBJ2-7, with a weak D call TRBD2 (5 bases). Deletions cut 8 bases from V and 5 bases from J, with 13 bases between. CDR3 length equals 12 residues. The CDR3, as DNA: TGTGCCAGCGGGAGAGGCCACCACGAGCAGTACTTC. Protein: CASGRGHHEQYF.

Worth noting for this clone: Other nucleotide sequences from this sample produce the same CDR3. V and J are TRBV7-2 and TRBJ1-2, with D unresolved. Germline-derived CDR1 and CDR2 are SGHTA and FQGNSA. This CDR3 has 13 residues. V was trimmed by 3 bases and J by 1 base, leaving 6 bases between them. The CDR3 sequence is CASSFADNYGYTF. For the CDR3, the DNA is TGTGCCAGCAGCTTCGCAGATAACTATGGCTACACCTTC.

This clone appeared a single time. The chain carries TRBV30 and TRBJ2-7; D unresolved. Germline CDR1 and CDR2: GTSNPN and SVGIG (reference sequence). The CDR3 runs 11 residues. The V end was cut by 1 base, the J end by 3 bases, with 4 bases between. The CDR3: CAWSGNYEQYF. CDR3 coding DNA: TGTGCCTGGAGTGGTAACTACGAGCAGTACTTC.

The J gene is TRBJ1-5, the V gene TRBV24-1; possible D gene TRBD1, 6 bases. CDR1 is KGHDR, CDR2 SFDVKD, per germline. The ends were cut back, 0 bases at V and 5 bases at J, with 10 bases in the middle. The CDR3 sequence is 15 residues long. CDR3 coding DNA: TGTGCCACCAGTGATTTGGGGGGGGCTCATCAGCCCCAGCATTTT. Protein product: CATSDLGGAHQPQHF.

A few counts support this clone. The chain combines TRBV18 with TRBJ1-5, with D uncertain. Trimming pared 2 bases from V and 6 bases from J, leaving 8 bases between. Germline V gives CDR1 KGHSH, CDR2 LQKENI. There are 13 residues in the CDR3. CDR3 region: CASSPENFQPQHF. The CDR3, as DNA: TGTGCCAGCTCACCAGAAAACTTTCAGCCCCAGCATTTT.

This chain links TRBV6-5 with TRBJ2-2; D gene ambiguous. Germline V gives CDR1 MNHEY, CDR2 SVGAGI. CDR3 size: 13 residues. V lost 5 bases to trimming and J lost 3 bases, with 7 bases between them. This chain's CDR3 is CASSHRDTGELFF. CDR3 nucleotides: TGTGCCAGCAGTCACAGAGACACCGGGGAGCTGTTTTTT.

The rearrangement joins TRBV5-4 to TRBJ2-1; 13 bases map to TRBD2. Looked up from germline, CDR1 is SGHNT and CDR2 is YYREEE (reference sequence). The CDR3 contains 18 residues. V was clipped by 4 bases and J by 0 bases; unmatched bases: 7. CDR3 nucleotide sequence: TGTGCCAGCAGCCCAAAGGGACTAGCGGGAAGCTCCTACAATGAGCAGTTCTTC. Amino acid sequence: CASSPKGLAGSSYNEQFF.

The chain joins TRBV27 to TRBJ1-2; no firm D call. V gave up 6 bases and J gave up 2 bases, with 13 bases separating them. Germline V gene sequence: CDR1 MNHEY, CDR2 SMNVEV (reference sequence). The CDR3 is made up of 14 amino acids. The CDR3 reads CASSGVRANYGYTF. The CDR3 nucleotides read TGTGCCAGCAGCGGGGTTAGGGCCAACTATGGCTACACCTTC.

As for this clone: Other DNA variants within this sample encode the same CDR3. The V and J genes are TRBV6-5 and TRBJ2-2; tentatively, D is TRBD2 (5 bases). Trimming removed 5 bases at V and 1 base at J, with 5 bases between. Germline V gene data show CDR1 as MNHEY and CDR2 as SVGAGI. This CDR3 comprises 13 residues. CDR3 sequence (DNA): TGTGCCAGCAGTCGGGGGAACACCGGGGAGCTGTTTTTT. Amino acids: CASSRGNTGELFF.

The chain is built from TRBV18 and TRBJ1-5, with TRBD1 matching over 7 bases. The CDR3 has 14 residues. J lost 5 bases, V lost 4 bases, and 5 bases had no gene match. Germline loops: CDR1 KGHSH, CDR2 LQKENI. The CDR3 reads CASSLGQEHQPQHF. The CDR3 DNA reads TGTGCCAGCTCACTTGGACAGGAACATCAGCCCCAGCATTTT.

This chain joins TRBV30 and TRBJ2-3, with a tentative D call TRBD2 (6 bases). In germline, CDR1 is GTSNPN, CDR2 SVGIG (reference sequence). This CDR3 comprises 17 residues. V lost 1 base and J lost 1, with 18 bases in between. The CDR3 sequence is CAWSALGGPGGTDTQYF. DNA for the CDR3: TGTGCCTGGAGTGCTTTGGGGGGTCCGGGGGGCACAGATACGCAGTATTTT.

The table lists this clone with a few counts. For the CDR3, the DNA is TGTGCCAGCAGTGTGCAGACTGAAGCTTTCTTT. This gives the protein CASSVQTEAFF. This chain uses TRBV2 with TRBJ1-1; D is undetermined. Germline-derived CDR1 and CDR2 are SNHLY and FYNNEI. V dropped 4 bases and J dropped 5 bases, with 5 bases sitting between them. The CDR3 length is 11 residues.

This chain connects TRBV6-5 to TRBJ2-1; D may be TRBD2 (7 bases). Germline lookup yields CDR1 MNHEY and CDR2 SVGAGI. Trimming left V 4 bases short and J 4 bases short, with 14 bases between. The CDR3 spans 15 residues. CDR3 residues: CASSSFGGQYNEQFF. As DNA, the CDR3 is TGTGCCAGCAGTTCCTTCGGGGGGCAATACAATGAGCAGTTCTTC.

The CDR3 spells CASSLEPAEGGTQYF. The CDR3 bases are TGTGCCAGCAGCTTGGAACCAGCGGAAGGCGGTACGCAGTATTTT. This chain uses TRBV5-4 with TRBJ2-3; tentative D call: TRBD2 (5 bases). V lost 0 bases, J lost 8 bases, and 16 bases lay in between. The CDR3 has 15 residues. Germline loops: CDR1 SGHNT, CDR2 YYREEE (reference sequence).

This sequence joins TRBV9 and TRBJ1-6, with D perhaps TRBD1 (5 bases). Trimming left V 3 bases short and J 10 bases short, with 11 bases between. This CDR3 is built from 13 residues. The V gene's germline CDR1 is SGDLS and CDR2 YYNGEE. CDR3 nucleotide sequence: TGTGCCAGCAGCGAAGGGGCGGGGTCACCCCTCCACTTT. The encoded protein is CASSEGAGSPLHF. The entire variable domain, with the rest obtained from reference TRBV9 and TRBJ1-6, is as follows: DSGVTQTPKHLITATGQRVTLRCSPRSGDLSVYWYQQSLDQGLQFLIQYYNGEERAKGNILERFSAQQFPDLHSELNLSSLELGDSALYFCASSEGAGSPLHFGNGTRLTVT.

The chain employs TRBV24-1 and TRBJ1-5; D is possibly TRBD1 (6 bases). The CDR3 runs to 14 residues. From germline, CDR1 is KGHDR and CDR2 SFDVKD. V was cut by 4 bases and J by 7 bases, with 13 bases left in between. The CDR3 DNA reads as TGTGCCACCAGTGACAACAGGGTCGGGCAGCCCCAGCATTTT. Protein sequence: CATSDNRVGQPQHF.

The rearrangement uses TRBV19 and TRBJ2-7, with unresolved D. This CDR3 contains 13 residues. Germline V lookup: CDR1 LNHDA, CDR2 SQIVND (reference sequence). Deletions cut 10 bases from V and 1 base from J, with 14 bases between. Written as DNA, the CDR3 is TGTGCCACAGTAGCCCTAGGATCCTACGAGCAGTACTTC. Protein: CATVALGSYEQYF. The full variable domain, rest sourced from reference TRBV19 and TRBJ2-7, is DGGITQSPKYLFRKEGQNVTLSCEQNLNHDAMYWYRQDPGQGLRLIYYSQIVNDFQKGDIAEGYSVSREKKESFPLTVTSAQKNPTAFYLCATVALGSYEQYFGPGTRLTVT.

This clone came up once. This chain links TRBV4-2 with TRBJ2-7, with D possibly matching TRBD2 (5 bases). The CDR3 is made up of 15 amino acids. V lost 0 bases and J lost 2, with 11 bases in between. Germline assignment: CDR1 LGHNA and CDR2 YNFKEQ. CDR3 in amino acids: CASSQDIRETYEQYF. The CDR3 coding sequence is TGTGCCAGCAGCCAAGATATTCGGGAAACCTACGAGCAGTACTTC.

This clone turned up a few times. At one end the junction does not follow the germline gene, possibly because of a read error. For the CDR3, the DNA is TGTGCCAGCCCCACTACTGAAAAACTGTTTTTT. It codes for CASPTTEKLFF. The rearrangement uses TRBV4-2 and TRBJ1-4, with D unresolved. Germline V gene lookup returns CDR1 LGHNA and CDR2 YNFKEQ. The CDR3 covers 11 residues.